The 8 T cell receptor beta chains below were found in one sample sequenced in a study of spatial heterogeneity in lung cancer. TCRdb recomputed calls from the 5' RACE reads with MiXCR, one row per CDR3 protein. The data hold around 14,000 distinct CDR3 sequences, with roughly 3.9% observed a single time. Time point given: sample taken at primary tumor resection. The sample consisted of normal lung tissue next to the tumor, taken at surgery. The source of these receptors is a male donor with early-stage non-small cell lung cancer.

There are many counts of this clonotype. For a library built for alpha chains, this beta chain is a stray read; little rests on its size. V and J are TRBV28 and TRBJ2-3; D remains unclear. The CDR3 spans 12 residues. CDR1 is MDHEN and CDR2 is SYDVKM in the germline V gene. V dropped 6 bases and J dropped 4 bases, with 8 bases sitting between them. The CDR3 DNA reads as TGTGCCAGCAGCCGAGACTCAGATACGCAGTATTTT. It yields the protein CASSRDSDTQYF.

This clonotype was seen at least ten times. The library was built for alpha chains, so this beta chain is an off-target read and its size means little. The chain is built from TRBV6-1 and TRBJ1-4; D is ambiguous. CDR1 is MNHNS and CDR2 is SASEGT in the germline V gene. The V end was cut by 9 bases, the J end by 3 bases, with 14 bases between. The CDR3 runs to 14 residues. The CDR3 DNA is TGTGCCAGTCGAACTACGCAGTCTAATGAAAAACTGTTTTTT. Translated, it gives CASRTTQSNEKLFF.

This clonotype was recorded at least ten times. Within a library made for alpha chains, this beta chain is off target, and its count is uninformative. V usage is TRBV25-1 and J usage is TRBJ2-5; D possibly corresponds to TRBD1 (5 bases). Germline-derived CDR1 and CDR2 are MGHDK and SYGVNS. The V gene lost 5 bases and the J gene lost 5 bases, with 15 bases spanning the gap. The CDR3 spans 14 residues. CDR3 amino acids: CASSSRWGEETQYF. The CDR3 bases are TGTGCCAGCAGTTCCCGCTGGGGCGAGGAGACCCAGTACTTC.

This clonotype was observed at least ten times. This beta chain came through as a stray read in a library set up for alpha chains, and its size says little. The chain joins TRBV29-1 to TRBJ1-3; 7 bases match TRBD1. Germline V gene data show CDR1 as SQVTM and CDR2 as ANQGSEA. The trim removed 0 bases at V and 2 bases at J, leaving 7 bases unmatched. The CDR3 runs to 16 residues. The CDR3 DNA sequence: TGCAGCGTTGAAGAGACAGGGACAGATACTGGAAACACCATATATTTT. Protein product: CSVEETGTDTGNTIYF.

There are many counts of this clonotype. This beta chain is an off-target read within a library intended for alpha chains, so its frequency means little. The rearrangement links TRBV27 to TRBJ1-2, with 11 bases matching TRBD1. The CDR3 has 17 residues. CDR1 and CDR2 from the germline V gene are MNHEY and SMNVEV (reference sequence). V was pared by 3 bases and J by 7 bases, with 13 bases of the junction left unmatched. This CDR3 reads CASSFGVGRGTGGGYTF. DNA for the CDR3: TGTGCCAGCAGTTTCGGGGTCGGGCGTGGGACAGGGGGTGGCTACACCTTC.

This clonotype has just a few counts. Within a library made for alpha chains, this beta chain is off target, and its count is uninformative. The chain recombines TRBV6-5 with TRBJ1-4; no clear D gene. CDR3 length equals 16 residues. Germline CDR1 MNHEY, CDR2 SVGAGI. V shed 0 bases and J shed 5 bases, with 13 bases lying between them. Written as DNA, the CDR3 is TGTGCCAGCAGTTACTCACAGTTTAGGAGAAATGAAAAACTGTTTTTT. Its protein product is CASSYSQFRRNEKLFF.

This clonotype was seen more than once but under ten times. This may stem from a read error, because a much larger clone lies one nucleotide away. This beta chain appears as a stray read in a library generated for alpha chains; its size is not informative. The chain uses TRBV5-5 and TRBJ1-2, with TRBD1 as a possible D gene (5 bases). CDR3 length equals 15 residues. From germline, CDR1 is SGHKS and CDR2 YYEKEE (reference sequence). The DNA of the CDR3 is TGTGCCGGCAGCTTGGCCGCAGGGAGGAACTATGGCTACACCTTC. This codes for CAGSLAAGRNYGYTF.

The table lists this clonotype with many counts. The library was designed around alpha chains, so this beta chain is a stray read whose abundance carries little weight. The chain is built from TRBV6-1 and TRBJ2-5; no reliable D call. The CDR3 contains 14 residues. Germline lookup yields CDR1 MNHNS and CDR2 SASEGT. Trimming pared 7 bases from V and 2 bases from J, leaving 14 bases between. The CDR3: CASNRVKQQETQYF. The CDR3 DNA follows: TGTGCCAGCAATAGGGTCAAACAGCAAGAGACCCAGTACTTC.